This T cell receptor (beta chain) was obtained from a study of OX40 agonist ivuxolimab in advanced cancers. For the study in its entirety: Ivuxolimab, which targeted the costimulatory receptor OX40 (CD134), was an agonistic, fully human IgG2 monoclonal antibody. Peripheral TCRbeta sequencing aimed to test whether ivuxolimab altered TCR sequence diversity and caused clonal T-cell expansion. The paper describes the monotherapy dose-escalation part (N of about 57 patients) of the phase I trial of ivuxolimab. Patients were allowed to have had prior anti-PD-1, anti-PD-L1 or anti-CTLA-4 therapy, and around two fifths of the dose-escalation patients had been treated with checkpoint inhibitors. The dose-escalation cohort was roughly 80% male with a mean age of about 65 years, ranging from roughly 20 to 80. Intravenous ivuxolimab was administered to patients every 2 weeks at six dose levels: 0.01, 0.1, 0.3, 1.5, 3 and 10 mg/kg. Three dose-escalation patients achieved partial responses, one with hepatocellular carcinoma and two with cutaneous melanoma. Of the approximately 50 dose-escalation patients, hepatocellular carcinoma was present in approximately 20, melanoma in some 15, renal cell carcinoma in 9 and head and neck cancer in 9. What the research found in general, with its limitations: After ivuxolimab, more expanded clones were found on average in CD8+ T cells than in CD4+ T cells. Low levels of normalized T-cell clonal expansion were also seen in some nonresponding patients. In the 0.1-3.0 mg/kg groups, partial responders were among the patients with the lowest normalized peripheral clonal expansion, particularly in CD8+ T cells. At doses of 0.1 to 3.0 mg/kg, clonal expansion of both CD4+ and CD8+ T cells in blood was seen between baseline and week 6. Antigen specificity was not determined for the clonally expanded peripheral T cells.

Patients with a history of autoimmune disease or receiving systemic immunosuppression were excluded from the trial. Peripheral blood for TCR sequencing was collected from all dose cohorts at baseline, on cycle 4 day 1, and on cycle 7 day 1. Samples were obtained from an open-label, multicenter, first-in-human phase I dose-escalation trial of ivuxolimab. Adults with locally advanced or metastatic melanoma, renal cell, hepatocellular, or head and neck squamous cell carcinoma were enrolled in the trial. Before TCR sequencing, CD4+ T cells and CD8+ T cells were sorted from peripheral blood as separate populations. V and J are trimmed by 4 bases and 5 bases, and the gene matches miss 9 bases of the junction. The CDR3, cysteine through phenylalanine, is 17 amino acids long. Solely the CDR3 DNA is kept, with 51 bases framed from the first base. Based on the germline V gene, the CDR1 and CDR2 sequences are SGHDT and YYEEEE.

A note on this clone: What this receptor recognizes is not known. Base qualities were left out, and no much larger clone turns up one base away.

Genomic DNA was extracted from sorted cells for sequencing of the TCRbeta CDR3 region. The immunoSEQ Assay was used for sequencing of TCRbeta CDR3 regions. Drawn from immuneACCESS, this table holds only the in-frame rearrangements with V and J called that TCRdb kept. Clones are partly lost; checked studies trace under half to an unresolved V gene and leave the rest unexplained. The sample yields 45,000 to 60,000 clones; 83% were counted once. The ten top clones hold 3.1% of the sample. The receptor was isolated from an adult with an advanced solid tumor such as melanoma, head and neck, liver or kidney cancer. The V and J genes are TRBV5-6 and TRBJ2-6, with 10 middle bases fitting TRBD1. The input for sequencing was CD4+ or CD8+ T cells sorted from blood, taken in a trial of the OX40 agonist ivuxolimab. CDR3 protein: CASSQRQGAVRANVLTF. The sequenced DNA: TGTGCCAGCAGCCAGAGACAGGGGGCCGTGCGGGCCAACGTCCTGACTTTC.